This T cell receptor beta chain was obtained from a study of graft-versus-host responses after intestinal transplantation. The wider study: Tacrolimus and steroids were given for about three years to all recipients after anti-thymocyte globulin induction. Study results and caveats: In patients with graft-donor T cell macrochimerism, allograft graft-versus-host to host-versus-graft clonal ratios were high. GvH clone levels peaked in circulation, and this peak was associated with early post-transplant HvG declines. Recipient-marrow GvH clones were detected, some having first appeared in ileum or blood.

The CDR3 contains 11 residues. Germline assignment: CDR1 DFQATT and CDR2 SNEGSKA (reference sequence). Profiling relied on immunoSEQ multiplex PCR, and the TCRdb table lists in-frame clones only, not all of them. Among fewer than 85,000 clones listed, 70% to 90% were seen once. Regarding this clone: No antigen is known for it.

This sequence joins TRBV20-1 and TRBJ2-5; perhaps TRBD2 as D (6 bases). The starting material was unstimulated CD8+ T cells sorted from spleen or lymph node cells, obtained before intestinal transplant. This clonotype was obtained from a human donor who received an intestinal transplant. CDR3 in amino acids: CSSRGGETQYF. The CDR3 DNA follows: TGCAGCTCGCGGGGTGGAGAGACCCAGTACTTC.